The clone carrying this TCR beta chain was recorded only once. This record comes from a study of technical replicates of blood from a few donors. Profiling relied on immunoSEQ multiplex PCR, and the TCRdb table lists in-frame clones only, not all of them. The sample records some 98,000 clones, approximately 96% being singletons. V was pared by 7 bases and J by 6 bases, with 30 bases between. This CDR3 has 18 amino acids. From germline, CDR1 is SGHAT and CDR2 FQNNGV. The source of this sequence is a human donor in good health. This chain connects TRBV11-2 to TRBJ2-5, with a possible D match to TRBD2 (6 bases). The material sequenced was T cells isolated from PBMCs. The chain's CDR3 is CASISFLPWREVRKTQYF. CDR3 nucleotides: TGTGCCAGCATCAGCTTTCTCCCTTGGCGGGAAGTTAGGAAGACCCAGTACTTC.